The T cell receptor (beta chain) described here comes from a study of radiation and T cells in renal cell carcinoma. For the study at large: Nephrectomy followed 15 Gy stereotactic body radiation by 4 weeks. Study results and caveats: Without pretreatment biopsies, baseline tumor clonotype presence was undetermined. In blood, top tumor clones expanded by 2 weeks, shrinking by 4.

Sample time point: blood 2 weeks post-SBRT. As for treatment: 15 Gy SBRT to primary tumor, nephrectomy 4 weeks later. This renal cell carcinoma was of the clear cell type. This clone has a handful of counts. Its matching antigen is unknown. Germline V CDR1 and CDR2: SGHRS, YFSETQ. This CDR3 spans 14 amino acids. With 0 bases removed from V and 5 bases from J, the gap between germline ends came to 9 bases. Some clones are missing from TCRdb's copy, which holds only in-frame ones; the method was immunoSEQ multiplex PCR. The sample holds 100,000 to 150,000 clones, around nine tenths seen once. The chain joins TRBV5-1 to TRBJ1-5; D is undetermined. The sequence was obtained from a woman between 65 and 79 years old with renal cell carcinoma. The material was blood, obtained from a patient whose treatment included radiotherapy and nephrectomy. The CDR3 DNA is TGCGCCAGCAGCTTGGGACCTAGGGATCAGCCCCAGCATTTT. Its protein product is CASSLGPRDQPQHF.